The following is a T cell receptor (beta chain) sequence with its context. V was cut by 6 bases and J by 0 bases, with 12 bases left in between. CDR3 length: 15 residues. Germline V gene lookup returns CDR1 MNHNY and CDR2 SVGAGI (reference sequence). The table came from immunoSEQ multiplex PCR; TCRdb's copy has only in-frame clones and leaves some out. The sample holds approximately 240,000 clones; 83% are singletons and the top ten take around 1.3%. This entry belongs to a study of blood T cell repertoires in COVID-19. The chain carries TRBV6-6 and TRBJ1-3; possibly TRBD1 for D (5 bases). Sequencing was performed on peripheral blood. This receptor was taken from a woman aged 25 to 39 with COVID-19, enrolled during active disease. The CDR3 region has the DNA TGTGCCAGCAGGCAAGACAGTGACTCTGGAAACACCATATATTTT. It encodes CASRQDSDSGNTIYF.